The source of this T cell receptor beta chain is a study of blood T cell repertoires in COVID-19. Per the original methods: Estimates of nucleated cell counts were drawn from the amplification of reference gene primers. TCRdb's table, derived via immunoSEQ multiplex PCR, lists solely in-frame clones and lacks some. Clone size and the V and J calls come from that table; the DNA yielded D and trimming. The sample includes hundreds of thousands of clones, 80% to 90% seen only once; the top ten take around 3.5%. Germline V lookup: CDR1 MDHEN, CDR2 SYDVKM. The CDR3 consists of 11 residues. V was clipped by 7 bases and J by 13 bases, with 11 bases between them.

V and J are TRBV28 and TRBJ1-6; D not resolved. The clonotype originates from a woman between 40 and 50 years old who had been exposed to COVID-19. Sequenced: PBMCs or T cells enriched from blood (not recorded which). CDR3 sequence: CASTGGLPLHF. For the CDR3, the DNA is TGTGCCAGCACCGGCGGTCTCCCCCTCCACTTT.